This T cell receptor (beta chain) was retrieved from a study of radiation and T cells in renal cell carcinoma. Study information: Nephrectomy followed 15 Gy stereotactic body radiation by 4 weeks.

A note on this clone: The antigen remains undetermined.

J lost 5 bases, V lost 0 bases, and 4 bases had no gene match. Germline loops: CDR1 SGHDN, CDR2 FVKESK. The CDR3 runs 14 residues. Study-level points and caveats: In blood, top tumor clones expanded by 2 weeks, shrinking by 4. Pretreatment tumor biopsies were lacking, so baseline clonotypes are unknown.

Time point defined: baseline pretreatment blood. This sample's treatment: 15 Gy SBRT to primary tumor, nephrectomy 4 weeks later. Data came from immunoSEQ multiplex PCR; TCRdb stores just in-frame clones and leaves some out. The table records approximately 63,000 clones, 65% to 85% of them present only once. The rearrangement links TRBV14 to TRBJ2-7; 7 nucleotides align to TRBD1. Material: blood, obtained from a patient whose treatment included radiotherapy and nephrectomy. The clonotype originates from a man aged 55 to 70 with renal cell carcinoma. The CDR3 DNA follows: TGTGCCAGCAGCCAAGATTACAGGGGTGACGAGCAGTACTTC. As protein: CASSQDYRGDEQYF.